Below, one T cell receptor (beta chain) is given with its context. These data belong to a study of blood T cell repertoires in COVID-19. Background on the study: Researchers got acute and convalescent COVID-19 samples from the United States, Italy and Spain. PBMCs, B-cell-depleted T cells, or T cells were the source of the cDNA or gDNA that made up the material.

Authors' methods: Estimated nucleated cell counts came from reference gene primer amplification. Sequencing used immunoSEQ multiplex PCR; TCRdb keeps in-frame clones, though not all of them. The V and J calls and clone size come from that table; D and trimming were worked out from the DNA. The data show about 110,000 clones, 55% to 75% seen once. The clonotype originates from a woman in her 40s with acute or convalescent COVID-19. Sequenced: peripheral blood.

Written as DNA, the CDR3 is TGTGCCAGCAGTGAAAGCCTACAGGGGCGCCGCAATGAGCAGTTCTTC. This gives the protein CASSESLQGRRNEQFF. The chain joins TRBV2 to TRBJ2-1; TRBD1 agrees at 7 bases. The V and J ends lost 2 bases and 6 bases, in that order; junction bases with no gene match: 10. The CDR3 loop spans 16 amino acids. From germline, CDR1 is SNHLY and CDR2 FYNNEI.